Reported below is one T cell receptor beta chain. This sample was included in a study of blood T cell repertoires in COVID-19. The CDR3 runs to 14 residues. The V gene end was trimmed by 5 bases and the J gene end by 5 bases; junction bases not matched to a gene: 8. From germline, CDR1 is SGHTA and CDR2 FQGNSA. Clones were sequenced by immunoSEQ multiplex PCR, and TCRdb holds only the in-frame ones, with some missing. Altogether under 200,000 clones are present, under 90% being singletons, with the ten largest covering roughly 8%. V usage is TRBV7-2 and J usage is TRBJ2-5; 7 bases map to TRBD2. This clonotype was obtained from a woman in her forties or fifties who had recovered from COVID-19. Source material: PBMCs or T cells enriched from blood (not recorded which). The CDR3 DNA sequence: TGTGCCAGCAGCAGAGGGAGGGGATGGGAGACCCAGTACTTC. Protein product: CASSRGRGWETQYF. Full variable domain (remainder filled in from reference TRBV7-2 and TRBJ2-5): GAGVSQSPSNKVTEKGKDVELRCDPISGHTALYWYRQSLGQGLEFLIYFQGNSAPDKSGLPSDRFSAERTGGSVSTLTIQRTQQEDSAVYLCASSRGRGWETQYFGPGTRLLVL.